This entry describes one TCR beta chain. Antigen specificity is unknown. While unrecorded immune exposures were likely, the donors were nominally healthy when sampled. V was clipped by 4 bases and J by 3 bases; unmatched bases: 6. The CDR3 sequence is 16 residues long. Germline V gives CDR1 SGHAT, CDR2 FQNNGV. The PCR contained 60 Vbeta and 13 Jbeta primers. The method was immunoSEQ multiplex PCR; TCRdb's version includes in-frame clones alone and lacks a portion of them. The table lists roughly 130,000 clones, about two thirds of them singletons. The entry originates in a study of cytomegalovirus exposure and HLA in healthy donors. Study results and limitations: Immune exposure information available was restricted to CMV serostatus. Using the classifier, cytomegalovirus status was reportedly diagnosed with high specificity and sensitivity.

Sequenced input: PBMCs. The V call is TRBV11-2, the J call TRBJ2-2; TRBD1 aligns across 9 bases. This clonotype was obtained from a woman aged 55-69 years in good health and CMV-seropositive. CDR3 DNA: TGTGCCAGCAGCTACCGGGACAGGGACCACACCGGGGAGCTGTTTTTT. Amino acid sequence: CASSYRDRDHTGELFF.